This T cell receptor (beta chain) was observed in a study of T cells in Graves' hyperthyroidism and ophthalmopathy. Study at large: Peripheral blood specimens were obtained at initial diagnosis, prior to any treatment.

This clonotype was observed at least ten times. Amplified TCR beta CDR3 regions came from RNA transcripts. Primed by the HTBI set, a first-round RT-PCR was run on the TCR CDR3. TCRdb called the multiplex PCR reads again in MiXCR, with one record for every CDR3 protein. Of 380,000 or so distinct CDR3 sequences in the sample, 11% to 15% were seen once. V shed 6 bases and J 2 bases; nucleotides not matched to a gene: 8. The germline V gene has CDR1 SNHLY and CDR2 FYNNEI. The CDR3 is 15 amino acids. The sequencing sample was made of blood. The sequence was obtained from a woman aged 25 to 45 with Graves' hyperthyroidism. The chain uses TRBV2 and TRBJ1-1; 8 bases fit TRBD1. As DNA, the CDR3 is TGTGCCAGCAGCCGGTCGACAGGGGTCAACACTGAAGCTTTCTTT. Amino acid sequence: CASSRSTGVNTEAFF.